These T cell receptor beta chains were read from a single sample in a study of cytomegalovirus exposure and HLA in healthy donors. The assay was immunoSEQ multiplex PCR, and TCRdb's table has in-frame clones only and misses some. The table shows about 150,000 clones, with 60% to 80% occurring only once. The specimen sequenced was PBMCs. These receptors were obtained from a male donor in good health and CMV-seronegative. The CDR3 runs from the conserved cysteine through the conserved F or W. A D gene is named only where the DNA matches it firmly. Clone size, where shown, is once, few, many, or a class for clones that have expanded.

clone size	D gene	V gene	J gene	CDR3 protein	CDR3 DNA
.	.	TRBV7-8	TRBJ1-5	CASSLWTVDQPQHF	TGTGCCAGCAGCCTGTGGACAGTGGATCAGCCCCAGCATTTT
once	TRBD1	TRBV7-3	TRBJ2-2	CASSLVGGQGTTGELFF	TGTGCCAGCAGCTTGGTAGGAGGACAGGGGACCACCGGGGAGCTGTTTTTT
.	.	TRBV5-6	TRBJ1-1	CASSPDGGGRNTEAFF	TGTGCCAGCAGCCCCGATGGGGGGGGACGGAACACTGAAGCTTTCTTT
.	.	TRBV5-1	TRBJ2-3	CASSFPADTQYF	TGCGCCAGCAGCTTCCCGGCAGATACGCAGTATTTT
.	TRBD2	TRBV14	TRBJ2-1	CASSQLAGYNEQFF	TGTGCCAGCAGCCAACTAGCGGGGTACAATGAGCAGTTCTTC
.	TRBD1	TRBV5-1	TRBJ1-1	CASSQGTDKSEAFF	TGCGCCAGCAGCCAAGGGACAGACAAATCTGAAGCTTTCTTT
.	TRBD1	TRBV28	TRBJ2-3	CASSLRTGSLTDTQYF	TGTGCCAGCAGTCTTCGGACAGGGTCGCTCACAGATACGCAGTATTTT
.	TRBD1	TRBV28	TRBJ1-2	CASGGGFYGYTF	TGTGCCAGCGGAGGGGGCTTCTATGGCTACACCTTC
few	TRBD1	TRBV4-2	TRBJ2-7	CASSQDQDRVYEQYF	TGTGCCAGCAGCCAAGATCAGGACAGGGTCTACGAGCAGTACTTC
.	TRBD2	TRBV4-1	TRBJ2-7	CASSQGTGGPYEQYF	TGCGCCAGCAGCCAAGGTACGGGGGGGCCCTACGAGCAGTACTTC
.	.	TRBV9	TRBJ2-3	CASSGGLYTDTQYF	TGTGCCAGCAGCGGCGGACTCTACACAGATACGCAGTATTTT
.	TRBD1	TRBV6-6	TRBJ2-5	CASSIQGSDETQYF	TGTGCCAGCAGTATACAGGGGTCTGACGAGACCCAGTACTTC
.	TRBD1	TRBV2	TRBJ1-6	CASRGTSGQGSSPLHF	TGTGCCAGCAGGGGCACCTCGGGACAGGGTTCATCACCCCTCCACTTT
.	TRBD2	TRBV11-2	TRBJ2-5	CASIPRGGEGETQYF	TGTGCCAGCATCCCCCGTGGGGGGGAGGGAGAGACCCAGTACTTC
.	.	TRBV9	TRBJ1-2	CASSPTAGPISGYTF	TGTGCCAGCAGCCCAACGGCGGGACCCATCTCTGGCTACACCTTC
.	TRBD1	TRBV2	TRBJ1-1	CASRLGQVLTEAFF	TGTGCCAGCAGACTGGGACAGGTTTTAACTGAAGCTTTCTTT
.	.	TRBV7-8	TRBJ2-7	CASSLALPDRRLARYEQYF	TGTGCCAGCAGCTTAGCGCTCCCGGACAGGCGGCTAGCGCGCTACGAGCAGTACTTC
.	.	TRBV6-1	TRBJ1-4	CATSSRAGNEKLFF	TGTGCCACTTCCTCACGGGCGGGTAATGAAAAACTGTTTTTT
.	.	TRBV6-6	TRBJ2-2	CASSYSGTPPRELFF	TGTGCCAGCAGTTACTCGGGGACTCCGCCCCGGGAGCTGTTTTTT
few	TRBD2	TRBV5-5	TRBJ2-5	CASSLTSGGQETQYF	TGTGCCAGCAGTCTGACTAGCGGGGGGCAAGAGACCCAGTACTTC
.	TRBD2	TRBV5-3	TRBJ2-1	CARSLGTSGSSYNEQFF	TGTGCCAGAAGCCTTGGGACTAGCGGGAGCTCCTACAATGAGCAGTTCTTC
.	.	TRBV25-1	TRBJ1-1	CARDEQRNTEAFF	TGTGCCAGAGACGAACAGAGGAACACTGAAGCTTTCTTT
.	.	TRBV28	TRBJ2-2	CASSLTYTGELFF	TGTGCCAGCAGTTTAACATACACCGGGGAGCTGTTTTTT
few	.	TRBV12-5	TRBJ1-2	CASGRTEQYGYTF	TGTGCTAGTGGTCGGACAGAACAGTATGGCTACACCTTC
.	TRBD1	TRBV19	TRBJ2-7	CASSTPGQRTYEQYF	TGTGCCAGTAGTACTCCGGGACAGCGAACCTACGAGCAGTACTTC
.	TRBD2	TRBV5-1	TRBJ2-3	CASSVAGTDTQYF	TGCGCCAGCAGCGTAGCGGGGACAGATACGCAGTATTTT
once	.	TRBV6-5	TRBJ1-1	CASKPYKGSNTEAFF	TGTGCCAGCAAACCGTACAAGGGGTCGAACACTGAAGCTTTCTTT
.	TRBD1	TRBV28	TRBJ1-2	CASSLGDRDHGYTF	TGTGCCAGCAGTTTAGGGGACAGGGATCATGGCTACACCTTC
.	.	TRBV10-3	TRBJ1-5	CAISDRNQPQHF	TGTGCCATCAGTGACAGGAATCAGCCCCAGCATTTT
.	.	TRBV10-3	TRBJ2-2	CAIRFANTGELFF	TGTGCCATCAGGTTCGCGAACACCGGGGAGCTGTTTTTT
.	TRBD1	TRBV2	TRBJ1-2	CASSDPGQGNYGYTF	TGTGCCAGCAGTGATCCGGGACAGGGCAACTATGGCTACACCTTC
few	.	TRBV2	TRBJ2-3	CASNRDTSTDTQYF	TGTGCCAGCAACCGAGACACTAGCACAGATACGCAGTATTTT
.	.	TRBV30	TRBJ2-7	CAWSPSVSYEQYF	TGTGCCTGGAGCCCCTCCGTCTCCTACGAGCAGTACTTC
few	TRBD1	TRBV13	TRBJ2-1	CASSLRQGSYEQFF	TGTGCCAGCAGCCTCCGACAGGGTAGCTATGAGCAGTTCTTC
.	.	TRBV7-2	TRBJ1-2	CASSANGYTF	TGTGCCAGCAGCGCTAATGGCTACACCTTC
.	.	TRBV7-6	TRBJ2-3	CASSLAGADTQYF	TGTGCCAGCAGCTTAGCCGGGGCAGATACGCAGTATTTT
.	.	TRBV2	TRBJ2-7	CASSRGYGGEQYF	TGTGCCAGCAGCCGGGGGTATGGCGGCGAGCAGTACTTC
.	TRBD1	TRBV28	TRBJ1-1	CASSRRDRELIEAFF	TGTGCCAGCAGTCGCCGGGACAGGGAGCTTATAGAAGCTTTCTTT
.	.	TRBV6-5	TRBJ1-1	CASRSGGMNTEAFF	TGTGCCAGCAGAAGCGGGGGCATGAACACTGAAGCTTTCTTT
.	TRBD1	TRBV14	TRBJ1-1	CASSQGTGGTEAFF	TGTGCCAGCAGCCAAGGAACAGGGGGCACTGAAGCTTTCTTT
.	TRBD1	TRBV15	TRBJ1-2	CATSRERDRGSTF	TGTGCCACCAGCAGAGAACGGGACAGGGGGAGTACCTTC
.	TRBD1	TRBV5-1	TRBJ1-1	CASSLGQGMTEAFF	TGCGCCAGCAGTCTGGGACAGGGGATGACTGAAGCTTTCTTT
.	TRBD2	TRBV27	TRBJ2-5	CASSFQGLAGKDFETQYF	TGTGCCAGCAGTTTCCAGGGACTAGCGGGAAAGGATTTTGAGACCCAGTACTTC
.	.	TRBV19	TRBJ1-5	CASSMGGGRFGRNQPQHF	TGTGCCAGTAGTATGGGGGGAGGCAGGTTTGGTCGCAATCAGCCCCAGCATTTT
.	.	TRBV25-1	TRBJ2-7	CASSPGGIASYEQYF	TGTGCCAGCAGCCCAGGGGGGATAGCCTCCTACGAGCAGTACTTC